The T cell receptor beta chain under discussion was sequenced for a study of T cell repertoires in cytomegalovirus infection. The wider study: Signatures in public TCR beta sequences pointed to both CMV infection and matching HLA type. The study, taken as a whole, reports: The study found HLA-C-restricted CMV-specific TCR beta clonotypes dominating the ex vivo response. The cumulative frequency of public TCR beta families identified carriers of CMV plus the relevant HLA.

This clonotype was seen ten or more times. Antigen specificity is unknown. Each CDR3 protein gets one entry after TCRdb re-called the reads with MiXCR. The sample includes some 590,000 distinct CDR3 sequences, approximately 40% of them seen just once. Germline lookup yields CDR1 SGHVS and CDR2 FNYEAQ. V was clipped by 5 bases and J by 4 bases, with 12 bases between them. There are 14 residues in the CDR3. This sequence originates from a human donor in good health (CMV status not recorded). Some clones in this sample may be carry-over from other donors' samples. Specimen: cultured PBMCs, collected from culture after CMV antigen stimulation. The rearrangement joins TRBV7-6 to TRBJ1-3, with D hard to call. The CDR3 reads CASSPGGGGNTIYF. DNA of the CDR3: TGTGCCAGCAGCCCCGGCGGAGGCGGAAACACCATATATTTT.